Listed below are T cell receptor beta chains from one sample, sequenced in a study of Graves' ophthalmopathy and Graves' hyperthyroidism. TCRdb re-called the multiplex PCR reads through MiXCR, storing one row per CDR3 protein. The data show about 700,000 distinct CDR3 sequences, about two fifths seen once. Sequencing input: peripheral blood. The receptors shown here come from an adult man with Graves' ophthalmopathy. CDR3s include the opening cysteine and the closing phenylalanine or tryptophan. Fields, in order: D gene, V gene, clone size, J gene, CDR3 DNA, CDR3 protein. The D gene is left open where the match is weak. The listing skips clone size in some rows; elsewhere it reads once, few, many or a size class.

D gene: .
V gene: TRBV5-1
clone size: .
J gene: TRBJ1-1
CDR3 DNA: TGCGCCAGCAGCTTGGGCCCTAGCGGGAGATCCACCGGGGCAGTCAACACTGAAGCTTTCTTT
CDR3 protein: CASSLGPSGRSTGAVNTEAFF

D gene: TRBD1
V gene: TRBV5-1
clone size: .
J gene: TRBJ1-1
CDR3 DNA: TGCACCAACAGCTTGGGACAGAGAAACACTGAAGCTTTCTTT
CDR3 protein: CTNSLGQRNTEAFF

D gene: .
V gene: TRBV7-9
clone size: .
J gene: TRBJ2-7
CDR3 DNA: TGTGCCAGCAGTTTCAACGTGAACATACCGAACTACGAGCAGTACTTC
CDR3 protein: CASSFNVNIPNYEQYF

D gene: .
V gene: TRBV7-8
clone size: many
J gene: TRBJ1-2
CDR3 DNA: TGTGCCAGCAGCTTAGCCAGGAAACCCTATGGCTACACCTTC
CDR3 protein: CASSLARKPYGYTF

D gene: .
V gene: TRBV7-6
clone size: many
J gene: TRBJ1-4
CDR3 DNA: TGTGCCAGCAGCTTATCGGGGTACGAAAAACTGTTTTTT
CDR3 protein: CASSLSGYEKLFF

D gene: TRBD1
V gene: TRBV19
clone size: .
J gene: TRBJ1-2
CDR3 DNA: TGTGCCAGTAGTATACGCGGACAGGGGATATTGGGCAACACCTTC
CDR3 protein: CASSIRGQGILGNTF

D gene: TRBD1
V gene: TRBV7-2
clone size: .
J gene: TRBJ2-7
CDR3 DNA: TGTGCCTGGAGGGGAGGGACAGGGGCCGGCGAGCAGTACTTC
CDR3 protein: CAWRGGTGAGEQYF

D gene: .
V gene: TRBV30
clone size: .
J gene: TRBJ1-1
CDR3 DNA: TGTGCCTGGAGTCTTCGGCGCACTGAAGCTTTCTTT
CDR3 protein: CAWSLRRTEAFF

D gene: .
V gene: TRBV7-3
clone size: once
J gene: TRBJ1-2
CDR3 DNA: TGTGCCAGCAGCTTCGCCGGGGCAGGGAGGAACTATGGCTACACCTTC
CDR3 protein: CASSFAGAGRNYGYTF

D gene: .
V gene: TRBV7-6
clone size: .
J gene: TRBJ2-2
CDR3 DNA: TGTGCCAGCCTCCGAAACGCGAACACCGGGGAGCTGTTTTTT
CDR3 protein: CASLRNANTGELFF

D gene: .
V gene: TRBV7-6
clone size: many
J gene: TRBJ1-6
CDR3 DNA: TGTGCCAGCAGCCCCGCGTCGAATTCACCCCTCCACTTT
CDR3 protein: CASSPASNSPLHF

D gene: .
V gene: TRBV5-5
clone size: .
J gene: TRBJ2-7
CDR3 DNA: TGTGCCAGCAGCCCATTGGAGGGAGGGGGTGAGGCGGAGCAGTACTTC
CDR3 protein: CASSPLEGGGEAEQYF

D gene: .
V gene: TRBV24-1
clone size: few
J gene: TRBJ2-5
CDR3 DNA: TGTGCCACCAGTGATTTGCTCCCAGGGCAGCAAGAGACCCAGTACTTC
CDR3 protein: CATSDLLPGQQETQYF

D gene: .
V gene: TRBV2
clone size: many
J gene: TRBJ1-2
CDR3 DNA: TGTGCCAGCAGTGAACGTGGGGGAGACTATGGCTACACCTTC
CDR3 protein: CASSERGGDYGYTF

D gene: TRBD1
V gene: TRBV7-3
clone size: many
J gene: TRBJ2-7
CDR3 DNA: TGTGCCAGCAGCACTGGGACAGGGATAGGCGAGCAGTACTTC
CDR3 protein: CASSTGTGIGEQYF

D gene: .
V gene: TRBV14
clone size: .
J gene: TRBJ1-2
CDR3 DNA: TGTGCCAGCAGCCAAGAAGGCGGGGACCGGATTAACTATGGCTACACCTTC
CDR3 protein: CASSQEGGDRINYGYTF

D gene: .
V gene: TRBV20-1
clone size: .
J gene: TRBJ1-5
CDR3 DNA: TGCAGTGCTAGAGACAGGAACCAAAACCAGCCCCAGCATTTT
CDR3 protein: CSARDRNQNQPQHF

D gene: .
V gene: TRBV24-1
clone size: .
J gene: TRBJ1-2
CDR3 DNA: TGTGCCACCAGTGAGTCAGGAGACTATGGCTACACCTTC
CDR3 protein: CATSESGDYGYTF

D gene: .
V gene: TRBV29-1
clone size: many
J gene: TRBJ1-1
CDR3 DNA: TGCAGCGTTGTTACCCCACGGATGAACACTGAAGCTTTCTTT
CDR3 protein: CSVVTPRMNTEAFF

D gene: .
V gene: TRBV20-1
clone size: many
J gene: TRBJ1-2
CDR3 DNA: TGCAGTGCTAGCTCAGCGAGCCTTAACTATGGCTACACCTTC
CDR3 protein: CSASSASLNYGYTF

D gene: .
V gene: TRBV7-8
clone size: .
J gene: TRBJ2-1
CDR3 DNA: TGTGCCAGCAGCTTTTCAGGAGGCAGGGGAGCGGTTGAGCAGTTCTTC
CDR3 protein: CASSFSGGRGAVEQFF

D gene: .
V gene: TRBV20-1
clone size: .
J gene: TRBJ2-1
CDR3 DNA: TGCAGTGCCTCCACCGGGGGCGAGCAGTTCTTC
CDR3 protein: CSASTGGEQFF

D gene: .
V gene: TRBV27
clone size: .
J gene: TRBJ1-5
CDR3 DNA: TGTGCCAGCGTTGGACAGAATTGCAATCAGCCCCAGCATTTT
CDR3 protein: CASVGQNCNQPQHF

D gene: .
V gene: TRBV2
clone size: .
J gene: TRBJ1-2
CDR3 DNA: TGTGCCAGCAACGCGGACACCGGGGAGCTTTATGGCTACACCTTC
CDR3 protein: CASNADTGELYGYTF

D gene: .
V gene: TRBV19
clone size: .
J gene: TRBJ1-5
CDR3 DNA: TGTGCCAGTAGTAAGGTGGTCCGAACGACGCCCCAGCATTTT
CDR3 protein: CASSKVVRTTPQHF

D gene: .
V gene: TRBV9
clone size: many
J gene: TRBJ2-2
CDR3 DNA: TGTGCCAGCGAATACAGCGCGAACACCGGGGAGCTGTTTTTT
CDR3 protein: CASEYSANTGELFF

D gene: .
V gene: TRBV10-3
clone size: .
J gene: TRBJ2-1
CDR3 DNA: TGTGCCATCAGTGAATTGGGGGCGCAGAATGAGCAGTTCTTC
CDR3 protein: CAISELGAQNEQFF

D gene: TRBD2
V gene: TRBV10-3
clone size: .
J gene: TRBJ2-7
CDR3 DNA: TGTGCCATCGGGCGGAGCGGGGGCAATGAGCAGTACTTC
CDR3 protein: CAIGRSGGNEQYF

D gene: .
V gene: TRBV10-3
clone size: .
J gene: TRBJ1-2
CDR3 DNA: TGTGCCATCGCCTCCCCCCCCTATGGCTACACCTTC
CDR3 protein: CAIASPPYGYTF

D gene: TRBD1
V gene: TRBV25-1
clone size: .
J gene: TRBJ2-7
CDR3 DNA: TGTGCCAGCAGTTCATCCGGGACAGCAAGCTACGAGCAGTACTTC
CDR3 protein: CASSSSGTASYEQYF

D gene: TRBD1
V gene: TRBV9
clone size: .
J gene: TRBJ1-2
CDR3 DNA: TGTGCCAGCAGCGTAGCGGACAGGGACGGCTATGGCTACACCTTC
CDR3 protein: CASSVADRDGYGYTF

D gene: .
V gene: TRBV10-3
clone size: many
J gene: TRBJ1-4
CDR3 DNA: TGTGCCATCAGCGGGACGGAGAATGAAAAACTGTTTTTT
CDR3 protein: CAISGTENEKLFF

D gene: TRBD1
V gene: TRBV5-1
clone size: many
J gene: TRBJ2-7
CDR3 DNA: TGCGCCAGCAGCTTGGGGAGGACAGGGGCGAGCTCCTACGAGCAGTACTTC
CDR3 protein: CASSLGRTGASSYEQYF

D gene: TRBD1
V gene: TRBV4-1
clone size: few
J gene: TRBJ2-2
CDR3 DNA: TGCGCCAGCAGCCAGGACGACAGGGGTAACACCGGGGAGCTGTTTTTT
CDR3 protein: CASSQDDRGNTGELFF

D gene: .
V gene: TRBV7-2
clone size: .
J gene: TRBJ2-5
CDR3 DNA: TGTGCCAGCAACACCAGCGCCGGGAAGGGGGAGACCCAGTACTTC
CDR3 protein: CASNTSAGKGETQYF

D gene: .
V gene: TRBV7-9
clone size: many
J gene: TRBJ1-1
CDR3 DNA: TGTGCCAGCAGCTTAGGCAGTTGGGGTGAAGCTTTCTTT
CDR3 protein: CASSLGSWGEAFF

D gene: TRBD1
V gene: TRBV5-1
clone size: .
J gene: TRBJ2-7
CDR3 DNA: TGCGCCAGCAGCTTGGCCCTCCGGGACAGAGGGGCATACTACTACGAGCAGTACTTC
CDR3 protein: CASSLALRDRGAYYYEQYF

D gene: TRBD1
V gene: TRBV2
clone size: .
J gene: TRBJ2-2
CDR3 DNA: TGTGCCAGCAGAGGGCAGACAGGGGGCACCGGGGAGCTGTTTTTT
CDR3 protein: CASRGQTGGTGELFF

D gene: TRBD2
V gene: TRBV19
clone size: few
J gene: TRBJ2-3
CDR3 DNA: TGTGCCAGTAGTATGTTGGGCCTAGCGGAGACCCCCACAGATACGCAGTATTTT
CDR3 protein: CASSMLGLAETPTDTQYF

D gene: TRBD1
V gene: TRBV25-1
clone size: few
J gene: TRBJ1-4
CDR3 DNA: TGTGCCAGCAGCTTGGTAGGGACAGGGATATATGAAAAACTGTTTTTT
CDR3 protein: CASSLVGTGIYEKLFF

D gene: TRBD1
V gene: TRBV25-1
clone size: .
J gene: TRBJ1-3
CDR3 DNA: TGTGCCAGCAGTCCGACAGGGAGAGGAGACGCCATATATTTT
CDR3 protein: CASSPTGRGDAIYF

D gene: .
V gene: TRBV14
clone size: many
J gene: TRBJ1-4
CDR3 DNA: TGTGCCAGCAGCCCTAGGACAGAGGGAAAACTGTTTTTT
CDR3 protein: CASSPRTEGKLFF

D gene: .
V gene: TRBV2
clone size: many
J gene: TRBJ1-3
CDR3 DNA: TGTGCCAGCTATGGGTTGGACACAGCCCTTGGAAACACCATATATTTT
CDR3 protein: CASYGLDTALGNTIYF

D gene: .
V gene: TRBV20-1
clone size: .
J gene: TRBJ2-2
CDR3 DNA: TGCAGTGCTAGAGATCAGGGGGGGGTCGGCACCGGGGAGCTGTTTTTT
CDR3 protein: CSARDQGGVGTGELFF

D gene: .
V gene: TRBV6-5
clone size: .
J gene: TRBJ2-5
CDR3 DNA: TGTGCCAGCAGTGAAGCTGTAAGGGGTGGGACCCAGTACTTC
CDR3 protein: CASSEAVRGGTQYF

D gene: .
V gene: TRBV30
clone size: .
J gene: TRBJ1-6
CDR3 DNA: TGTGCCTGGAGAGCCCAGGGGCAACCCCTCCACTTT
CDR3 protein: CAWRAQGQPLHF

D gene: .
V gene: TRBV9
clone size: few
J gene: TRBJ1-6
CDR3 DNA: TGTGCCAGCAGTTCGGACGCAGGGGATTTCGGCTATAATTCACCCCTCCACTTT
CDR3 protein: CASSSDAGDFGYNSPLHF

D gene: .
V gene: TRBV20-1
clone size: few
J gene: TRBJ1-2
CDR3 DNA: TGCAGTGCTAGAGATAATTCGCAAACAGCTAACTATGGCTACACCTTC
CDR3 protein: CSARDNSQTANYGYTF

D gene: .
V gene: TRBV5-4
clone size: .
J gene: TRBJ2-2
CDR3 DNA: TGTGCCAGCAGCTTTCCCACCGACGGGAAGGACACCGGGGAGCTGTTTTTT
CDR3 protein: CASSFPTDGKDTGELFF

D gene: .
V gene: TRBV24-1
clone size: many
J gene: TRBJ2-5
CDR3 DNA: TGTGCCACCAGTGACCCCGTTGAGGAGACCCAGTACTTC
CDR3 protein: CATSDPVEETQYF

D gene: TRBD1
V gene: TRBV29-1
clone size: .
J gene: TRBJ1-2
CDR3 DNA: TGCAGCTTATGGACAGGCCCAGACTATGGCTACACCTTC
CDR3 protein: CSLWTGPDYGYTF

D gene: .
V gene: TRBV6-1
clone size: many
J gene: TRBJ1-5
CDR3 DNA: TGTGCCAGCAGTGGCCCGACAGCGACTCAGCCCCAGCATTTT
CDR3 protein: CASSGPTATQPQHF

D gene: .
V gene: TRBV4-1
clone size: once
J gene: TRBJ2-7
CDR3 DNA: TGCGCCAGCAGTGGTCGGGACTCCTCGCCGTACGAGCAGTACTTC
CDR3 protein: CASSGRDSSPYEQYF